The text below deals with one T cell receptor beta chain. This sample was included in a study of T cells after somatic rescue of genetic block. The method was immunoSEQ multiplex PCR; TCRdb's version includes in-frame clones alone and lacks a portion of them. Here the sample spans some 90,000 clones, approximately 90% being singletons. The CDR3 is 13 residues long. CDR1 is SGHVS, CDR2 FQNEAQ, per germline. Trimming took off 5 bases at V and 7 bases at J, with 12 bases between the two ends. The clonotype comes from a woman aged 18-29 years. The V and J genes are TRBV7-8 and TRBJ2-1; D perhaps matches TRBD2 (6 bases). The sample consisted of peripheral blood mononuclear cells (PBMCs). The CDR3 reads CASSVNSGNEQFF. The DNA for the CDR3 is TGTGCCAGCAGCGTAAATAGCGGAAATGAGCAGTTCTTC.